The table lists the clone carrying this TCR beta chain with a few counts. Its antigen is not identified. This specimen comes from a study of early T cells in non-severe SARS-CoV-2 infection. Study summary: Bulk RNA taken from unsorted whole blood was sequenced, leaving chains unpaired. Study-wide results and limits: Private and CD4 specificities were missed by VDJdb matching, which favored anti-spike CD8 responses.

The CDR3 extends over 13 amino acids. V lost 3 bases, J lost 8 bases, and 7 bases stayed unmatched. Germline V gene sequence: CDR1 DFQATT, CDR2 SNEGSKA (reference sequence). Unique molecular identifiers tagged individual cDNA molecules. TCRdb processed the 5' RACE reads anew with MiXCR; each CDR3 protein has one entry. The profile shows around 80,000 distinct CDR3 sequences, around 11% of them singletons. The TCR was taken from an adult who was a healthcare worker with PCR-confirmed SARS-CoV-2 infection or an uninfected control (not recorded which). The source was whole blood, collected at baseline. The V call is TRBV20-1, the J call TRBJ1-2, with TRBD1 identical over 9 bases. CDR3 sequence: CSASLRDRDGYTF. The CDR3 nucleotides are TGCAGTGCTAGCCTCCGGGACAGGGACGGCTACACCTTC.